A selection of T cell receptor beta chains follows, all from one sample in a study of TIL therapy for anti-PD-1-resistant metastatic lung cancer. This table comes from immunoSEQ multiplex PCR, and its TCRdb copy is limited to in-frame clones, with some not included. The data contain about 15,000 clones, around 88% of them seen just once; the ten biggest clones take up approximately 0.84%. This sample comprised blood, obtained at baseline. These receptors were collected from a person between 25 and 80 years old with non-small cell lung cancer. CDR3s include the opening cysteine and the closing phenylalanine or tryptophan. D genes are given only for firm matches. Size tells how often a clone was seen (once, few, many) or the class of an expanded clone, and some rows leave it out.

TGTGCCAGCAGCCCTTGGACAGGATCGAGCTCCTACAATGAGCAGTTCTTC,CASSPWTGSSSYNEQFF,TRBJ2-1,TRBV14,TRBD1,-
TGTGCCAGCAGCCGGGACAGCCACACAGATACGCAGTATTTT,CASSRDSHTDTQYF,TRBJ2-3,TRBV5-4,TRBD1,-
TGTGCCCACAGGGAGGGGCTCAACACCGGGGAGCTGTTTTTT,CAHREGLNTGELFF,TRBJ2-2,TRBV6-1,-,-
TGTGCCAGCAGCGTAGGGGTAGCGGGGGCCCCGCGAGAGACCCAGTACTTC,CASSVGVAGAPRETQYF,TRBJ2-5,TRBV9,TRBD2,-
TGTGCCAGCTCACCCGGGGGGCAGAACTATGGCTACACCTTC,CASSPGGQNYGYTF,TRBJ1-2,TRBV18,-,-
TGTGCCAGCAGCCAAAAAGGCCGGGACAGGGAGGTCGAACTCCGGTTCTTC,CASSQKGRDREVELRFF,TRBJ2-1,TRBV14,TRBD1,-
TGTGCCAGCGCCTGGACAGGGGTGAGCGGCTACACCTTC,CASAWTGVSGYTF,TRBJ1-2,TRBV7-3,TRBD1,-
TGTGCCAGCTCACCAGGAGCGGGGTTTGGCTATGGCTACACCTTC,CASSPGAGFGYGYTF,TRBJ1-2,TRBV18,-,-
TGCGCCAGCAGCTTGGGCACTCCAAGCACAGATACGCAGTATTTT,CASSLGTPSTDTQYF,TRBJ2-3,TRBV5-1,-,-
TGTGCCAGCACCTTCTCACCCGGCTACACAGAGACCCAGTACTTC,CASTFSPGYTETQYF,TRBJ2-5,TRBV7-2,-,-
TGCGCCAGCAGCCTATCCGGGATGGAAGAGACCCAGTACTTC,CASSLSGMEETQYF,TRBJ2-5,TRBV5-1,-,-
TGTGCCAGCAGCCCGGGGACAGGGGTGATTAATGAAAAACTGTTTTTT,CASSPGTGVINEKLFF,TRBJ1-4,TRBV5-6,TRBD1,-
TGTGCCAGCAGCTTAGGAGCCCGACAGGCCGATGGCTACACCTTC,CASSLGARQADGYTF,TRBJ1-2,TRBV13,-,-
TGTGCCAGCAGCCAAGCGAGGAAGGGGGCGCCCCGTCAGCCCCAGCATTTT,CASSQARKGAPRQPQHF,TRBJ1-5,TRBV4-2,TRBD1,-
TGTGCCAGCAGCCCCAGGGTGGGAAACACCATATATTTT,CASSPRVGNTIYF,TRBJ1-3,TRBV11-2,-,-
TGTGCCAGCAGCTCCCTAGCGGACCATGGCGGGGAGACCCAGTACTTC,CASSSLADHGGETQYF,TRBJ2-5,TRBV7-6,TRBD2,-
TGTGCCAGCAGCTTAGGCCTCAACTATGGCTACACCTTC,CASSLGLNYGYTF,TRBJ1-2,TRBV5-8,-,-
TGTGCCATCAGTGACCTCGGACAGACCGGGGAGCTGTTTTTT,CAISDLGQTGELFF,TRBJ2-2,TRBV10-3,-,few
TGTGCCTGGAGTGTAGGGCGGGGGGCACGGGAGCAGTTCTTC,CAWSVGRGAREQFF,TRBJ2-1,TRBV30,TRBD2,-